The rows below give T cell receptor beta chains drawn from one sample of a study of long-term antiretroviral therapy in people with HIV. Assay: immunoSEQ multiplex PCR; the TCRdb copy retains only in-frame clones and omits some. The data hold about 20,000 clones, with about four fifths observed a single time. The starting material was unsorted PBMCs, obtained 5.9 years after starting antiretroviral therapy. Source of these receptors: a man aged 30-40 years with HIV. Each CDR3 is given without its conserved first and last residue.

CDR3aa	v_gene	j_gene
ASSFYRGHGEQY	TRBV7-2	TRBJ2-7
ASSLGPTLQQH	TRBV5-8	TRBJ1-5
ASSQDRRGNGQPQH	TRBV4-2	TRBJ1-5
ASSPDTWAYNEQF	TRBV5-6	TRBJ2-1
ASSLSILAGGTPYNEQF	TRBV27	TRBJ2-1
ASSFGTGGTGELF	TRBV7-3	TRBJ2-2
ASSYSSGPGGQY	TRBV6-5	TRBJ2-3
ASSQGGGSEAF	TRBV7-3	TRBJ1-1
ASSEKLGGSTGELF	TRBV7-9	TRBJ2-2
ASSPRTGSETQY	TRBV18	TRBJ2-5
ASSFETETNTEAF	TRBV5-4	TRBJ1-1
ASSQRTGNYFADTQY	TRBV14	TRBJ2-3
ASSLEIALNTEAF	TRBV7-8	TRBJ1-1
ASSQDVSGDRRGQAF	TRBV5-4	TRBJ1-1
ASSSGNGPYEQY	TRBV27	TRBJ2-7
ASSLAPTSGQETQY	TRBV11-2	TRBJ2-5
ASSLGQGAGNGYT	TRBV7-9	TRBJ1-2
ATLLDWRSNQPQH	TRBV19	TRBJ1-5
ASSSWNTEAF	TRBV5-5	TRBJ1-1
ASSLEISGANVLT	TRBV7-3	TRBJ2-6
ASSQVVPFGTTYEQY	TRBV4-2	TRBJ2-7
ASSFGGSSGNTIY	TRBV11-3	TRBJ1-3
ASSISRGLGNTIY	TRBV19	TRBJ1-3
ASSLEVQEARTDTQY	TRBV5-5	TRBJ2-3
ATSRDGSGNTIY	TRBV15	TRBJ1-3
ASSQRRGSRVYGYT	TRBV14	TRBJ1-2
ASSLGLYTEAF	TRBV28	TRBJ1-1
ASSQDRGYEQY	TRBV4-1	TRBJ2-7
ASSPGGSYNEQF	TRBV5-4	TRBJ2-1
ASSLKGPSGISYNEQF	TRBV27	TRBJ2-1
ASSPDRGLYTDTQY	TRBV28	TRBJ2-3
ASSSPAGAGVRETQY	TRBV7-2	TRBJ2-5
ASSLEGQGHNSPLH	TRBV11-2	TRBJ1-6
ASSWGTVAEQF	TRBV7-2	TRBJ2-1
ATSRDLMSSGNTIY	TRBV15	TRBJ1-3
ARSLERGKAVKTEAF	TRBV5-3	TRBJ1-1
ASSLPGHLNEKLF	TRBV7-9	TRBJ1-4